The T cell receptor beta chain described here comes from a study of T cells in Graves' hyperthyroidism and ophthalmopathy. Germline V gives CDR1 MNHNS, CDR2 SASEGT. Deletions cut 6 bases from V and 5 bases from J, with 14 bases between. The CDR3 covers 14 residues. In this sample, this clonotype turned up a few times. Researchers amplified the TCR beta CDR3 regions from RNA transcripts. HTBI primers drove first-round RT-PCR of the TCR CDR3. MiXCR was run by TCRdb on the multiplex PCR reads, yielding one entry per CDR3 protein. The data show hundreds of thousands of distinct CDR3 sequences, 12% to 15% seen once.

Sample: blood. The source of this sequence is a woman in her sixties with Graves' ophthalmopathy. The chain combines TRBV6-1 with TRBJ1-5, with D unresolved. The CDR3 loop is CASRRISTDQPQHF. DNA of the CDR3: TGTGCCAGCAGGCGAATTAGTACTGATCAGCCCCAGCATTTT.